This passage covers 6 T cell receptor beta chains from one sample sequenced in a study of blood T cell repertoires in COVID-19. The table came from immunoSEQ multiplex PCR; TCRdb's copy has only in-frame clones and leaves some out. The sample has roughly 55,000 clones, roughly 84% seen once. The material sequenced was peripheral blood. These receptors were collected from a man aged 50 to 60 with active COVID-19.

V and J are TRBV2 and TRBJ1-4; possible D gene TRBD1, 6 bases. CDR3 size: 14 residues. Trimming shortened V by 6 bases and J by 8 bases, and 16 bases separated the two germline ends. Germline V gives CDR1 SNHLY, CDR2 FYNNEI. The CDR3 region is CASSGQPSGEKLFF. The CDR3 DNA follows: TGTGCCAGCAGCGGACAGCCAAGCGGAGAAAAACTGTTTTTT.

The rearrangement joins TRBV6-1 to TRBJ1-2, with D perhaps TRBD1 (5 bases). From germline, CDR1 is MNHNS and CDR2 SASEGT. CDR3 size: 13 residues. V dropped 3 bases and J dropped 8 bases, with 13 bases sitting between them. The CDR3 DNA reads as TGTGCCAGCAGTGACATATGGGGGGACGGCTACACCTTC. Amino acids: CASSDIWGDGYTF.

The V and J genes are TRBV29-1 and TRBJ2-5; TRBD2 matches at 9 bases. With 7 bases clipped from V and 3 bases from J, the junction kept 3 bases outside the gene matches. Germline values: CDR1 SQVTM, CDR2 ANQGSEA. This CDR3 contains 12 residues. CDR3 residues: CSARLAEETQYF. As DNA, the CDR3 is TGCAGCGCTCGACTAGCGGAAGAGACCCAGTACTTC.

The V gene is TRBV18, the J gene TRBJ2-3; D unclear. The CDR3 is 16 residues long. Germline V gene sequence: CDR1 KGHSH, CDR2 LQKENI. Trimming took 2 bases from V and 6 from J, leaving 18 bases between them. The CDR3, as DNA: TGTGCCAGCTCACCAGGCAGAGGTCTTCTTCTGGATACGCAGTATTTT. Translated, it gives CASSPGRGLLLDTQYF.

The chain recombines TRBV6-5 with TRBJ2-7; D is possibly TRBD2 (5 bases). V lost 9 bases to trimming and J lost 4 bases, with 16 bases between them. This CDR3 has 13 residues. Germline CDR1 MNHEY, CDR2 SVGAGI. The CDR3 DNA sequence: TGTGCCAGTACCCCAAGGTGGGAGTACGAGCAGTACTTC. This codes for CASTPRWEYEQYF.

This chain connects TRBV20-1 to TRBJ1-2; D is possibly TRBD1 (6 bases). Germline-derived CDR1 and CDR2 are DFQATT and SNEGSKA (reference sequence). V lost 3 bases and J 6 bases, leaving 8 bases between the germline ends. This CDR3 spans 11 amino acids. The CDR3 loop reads CSARGANGYTF. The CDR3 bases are TGCAGTGCTAGGGGGGCGAATGGCTACACCTTC.